These 17 T cell receptor beta chains came from one sample sequenced in a study of graft-versus-host responses after intestinal transplantation. For these TCRs, the target antigens are not known. This table comes from immunoSEQ multiplex PCR, and its TCRdb copy is limited to in-frame clones, with some not included. The repertoire holds more than 95,000 clones, with approximately 84% as singletons. Sequenced here: unstimulated CD4+ T cells sorted from spleen or lymph node cells, sampled before intestinal transplant. These receptors were collected from a human donor who received an intestinal transplant.

V gene TRBV11-2 combines with J gene TRBJ2-2; D is unresolved. The CDR3 is made up of 13 amino acids. Germline V gene lookup returns CDR1 SGHAT and CDR2 FQNNGV. V lost 3 bases, J lost 4 bases, and 6 bases lay in between. The CDR3 region has the DNA TGTGCCAGCAGCTTTAGCTTCACCGGGGAGCTGTTTTTT. This translates into CASSFSFTGELFF.

The rearrangement links TRBV2 to TRBJ1-4; TRBD1 matches at 10 bases. J was trimmed by 5 bases and V by 6 bases; bases with no gene match: 6. The germline V gene has CDR1 SNHLY and CDR2 FYNNEI. The CDR3 runs to 15 residues. This chain's CDR3 is CASSGQGERNEKLFF. The CDR3 DNA is TGTGCCAGCAGCGGACAGGGGGAACGAAATGAAAAACTGTTTTTT.

The CDR3 DNA follows: TGTGCCAGCAGTTCGGACAGGGTAGCGGGGACCCAGTACTTC. Protein: CASSSDRVAGTQYF. The V call is TRBV6-1, the J call TRBJ2-5; D perhaps matches TRBD1 (8 bases). V lost 5 bases, J lost 7 bases, and 17 bases lay in between. Germline V lookup: CDR1 MNHNS, CDR2 SASEGT. The CDR3 spans 14 residues.

This chain links TRBV7-9 with TRBJ2-2, with TRBD2 identical over 10 bases. Trimming took 3 bases from V and 7 from J; bases not matched to a gene: 8. The CDR3 is made up of 16 amino acids. The germline V gene has CDR1 SEHNR and CDR2 FQNEAQ (reference sequence). The CDR3 region is CASSLKSLAGVGELFF. The DNA for the CDR3 is TGTGCCAGCAGCTTGAAAAGTCTAGCGGGAGTCGGGGAGCTGTTTTTT.

The rearrangement joins TRBV15 to TRBJ1-4; maybe TRBD1 (5 bases). Germline CDR1 LNHNV, CDR2 YYDKDF (reference sequence). V shed 0 bases and J shed 8 bases, with 10 bases lying between them. The CDR3 loop spans 14 amino acids. CDR3 coding DNA: TGTGCCACCAGCAGAGACAGGGAAGGCGAAAAACTGTTTTTT. This encodes CATSRDREGEKLFF.

The chain is built from TRBV4-1 and TRBJ2-6; weak D call: TRBD1 (6 bases). The V and J ends lost 4 bases and 1 base respectively, with 20 bases between them. Germline CDR1 is MGHRA and CDR2 is YSYEKL. The length of the CDR3 is 19 residues. Here the CDR3 reads CASSRRGEGVGSGANVLTF. CDR3 nucleotide sequence: TGCGCCAGCAGCCGAAGGGGCGAGGGGGTAGGGTCTGGGGCCAACGTCCTGACTTTC.

The chain employs TRBV19 and TRBJ2-7; 9 bases are a match to TRBD2. V shed 0 bases, J shed 3 bases, and the junction held 6 bases outside the gene matches. The CDR3 covers 16 residues. Germline loops: CDR1 LNHDA, CDR2 SQIVND (reference sequence). CDR3 amino acids: CASSIEGSGRYYEQYF. CDR3 coding DNA: TGTGCCAGTAGTATAGAAGGTAGCGGGAGATACTACGAGCAGTACTTC.

The V and J genes are TRBV5-5 and TRBJ2-7; D gene ambiguous. The CDR3 is 16 amino acids. The V end lost 0 bases, the J end lost 0 bases, and 13 bases lay between the germline ends. Germline-derived CDR1 and CDR2 are SGHKS and YYEKEE (reference sequence). The CDR3 sequence is CASSLVWVLGSYEQYF. In DNA, the CDR3 is TGTGCCAGCAGCTTGGTCTGGGTTCTGGGCTCCTACGAGCAGTACTTC.

This clone was seen more than once but under ten times. This rearrangement joins TRBV10-3 to TRBJ1-5; D is unresolved. The CDR3 loop spans 13 amino acids. The V and J ends lost 8 bases and 0 bases respectively, with 8 bases between them. Germline lookup yields CDR1 ENHRY and CDR2 SYGVKD. In DNA, the CDR3 is TGTGCCATCGCTGATTATAGCAATCAGCCCCAGCATTTT. Translating it yields CAIADYSNQPQHF.

The rearrangement joins TRBV29-1 to TRBJ1-1; D gene ambiguous. The CDR3 spans 15 residues. Germline V CDR1 and CDR2: SQVTM, ANQGSEA. The V gene lost 1 base and the J gene lost 6 bases, with 18 bases spanning the gap. The CDR3 region is CSVEGFSGPPAEAFF. The DNA for the CDR3 is TGCAGCGTTGAAGGATTCAGTGGACCCCCGGCTGAAGCTTTCTTT.

J is TRBJ2-4 and V is TRBV28; 7 nucleotides agree with TRBD2. Germline CDR1 is MDHEN and CDR2 is SYDVKM. This CDR3 has 12 residues. V gave up 2 bases and J gave up 8 bases; unmatched junction bases: 0. CDR3 protein: CASSLAGDIQYF. The CDR3 DNA sequence: TGTGCCAGCAGTTTAGCGGGGGACATTCAGTACTTC.

The chain is built from TRBV6-1 and TRBJ2-1; maybe TRBD1 (6 bases). Germline CDR1 is MNHNS and CDR2 is SASEGT. CDR3 length equals 15 residues. V dropped 2 bases and J dropped 7 bases, with 15 bases sitting between them. CDR3: CASSERPGVLNEQFF. As DNA, the CDR3 is TGTGCCAGCAGTGAAAGGCCAGGGGTGTTGAATGAGCAGTTCTTC.

The chain uses TRBV6-5 and TRBJ1-2, with 11 positions matching TRBD1. The CDR3 is 16 residues long. The V segment lost 4 bases and the J segment 3 bases; nucleotides outside the gene matches: 7. CDR1 MNHEY and CDR2 SVGAGI come from the germline V gene. Written as DNA, the CDR3 is TGTGCCAGCAGTTCCCTAGGGACAGGGGGTGACTATGGCTACACCTTC. Its protein is CASSSLGTGGDYGYTF.

Comments on this clone: Compared with germline, one end of the junction differs, possibly owing to a read error. V gene TRBV19 combines with J gene TRBJ2-5; weak D call: TRBD2 (6 bases). CDR1 and CDR2 from the germline V gene are LNHDA and SQIVND (reference sequence). This CDR3 comprises 14 residues. The CDR3 sequence: CASRIGTSVETQYF. CDR3 nucleotide sequence: TGTGCCAGTAGGATAGGGACTTCAGTAGAGACCCAGTACTTC.

J is TRBJ2-3 and V is TRBV28, with D tentatively TRBD2 (6 bases). The CDR3 consists of 14 residues. Trimming took off 8 bases at V and 0 bases at J, with 12 bases between the two ends. The germline gives CDR1 MDHEN, CDR2 SYDVKM. The CDR3 here is CASVVAASTDTQYF. CDR3 coding DNA: TGTGCCAGCGTCGTAGCGGCTAGCACAGATACGCAGTATTTT.

The V gene is TRBV7-6, the J gene TRBJ2-1; 13 nucleotides line up with TRBD2. There are 17 residues in the CDR3. In germline, CDR1 is SGHVS, CDR2 FNYEAQ. V was clipped by 0 bases and J by 9 bases; unmatched bases: 8. Here the CDR3 DNA reads TGTGCCAGCAGCTTAGCTTCGGGACTAGCGGGAAAGAGTGAGCAGTTCTTC. Translation: CASSLASGLAGKSEQFF. Full variable domain (outside the CDR3, taken from reference TRBV7-6 and TRBJ2-1): GAGVSQSPRYKVTKRGQDVALRCDPISGHVSLYWYRQALGQGPEFLTYFNYEAQQDKSGLPNDRFSAERPEGSISTLTIQRTEQRDSAMYRCASSLASGLAGKSEQFFGPGTRLTVL.

The chain links TRBV2 to TRBJ2-3; weak D call: TRBD2 (7 bases). The V gene's germline CDR1 is SNHLY and CDR2 FYNNEI. CDR3 length equals 12 residues. Between the trimmed V and J ends, which lost 8 bases and 6 bases, there was a span of 12 bases. This CDR3 reads CASGAGADTQYF. CDR3 nucleotides: TGTGCCAGCGGGGCGGGGGCGGATACGCAGTATTTT. The full variable domain, rest sourced from reference TRBV2 and TRBJ2-3, is EPEVTQTPSHQVTQMGQEVILRCVPISNHLYFYWYRQILGQKVEFLVSFYNNEISEKSEIFDDQFSVERPDGSNFTLKIRSTKLEDSAMYFCASGAGADTQYFGPGTRLTVL.